A single sample is the source of the 16 T cell receptor beta chains below, sequenced in a study of radiotherapy plus CTLA-4 blockade in lung cancer. Libraries were prepared by immunoSEQ multiplex PCR; TCRdb keeps only in-frame clonotypes and omits some of them. The sample consists of roughly 59,000 clones, approximately 67% of them appearing once. The sequencing here drew on peripheral blood, taken from a patient treated with radiotherapy plus ipilimumab. All receptors derive from a human donor with non-small cell lung cancer whose response to radiotherapy plus ipilimumab could not be evaluated.

The rearrangement joins TRBV28 to TRBJ1-6; the match to TRBD1 covers 9 bases. Germline V lookup: CDR1 MDHEN, CDR2 SYDVKM. The V and J ends lost 5 bases and 8 bases, in that order; junction bases with no gene match: 7. The CDR3 totals 15 residues. The CDR3 loop is CASSPAGQGDSPLHF. CDR3 sequence (DNA): TGTGCCAGCAGTCCCGCGGGACAGGGTGATTCACCCCTCCACTTT.

This chain uses TRBV25-1 with TRBJ2-6, with TRBD2 as a possible D gene (5 bases). Germline CDR1 and CDR2: MGHDK and SYGVNS. This CDR3 is 16 amino acids long. The ends were cut back, 3 bases at V and 2 bases at J, with 11 bases in the middle. The CDR3 nucleotides are TGTGCCAGCAGTGAGGCCGGGGATACTGGGGCCAACGTCCTGACTTTC. Translation: CASSEAGDTGANVLTF.

This clone was seen more than once but under ten times. V usage is TRBV6-5 and J usage is TRBJ2-3; no clear D. This CDR3 spans 14 amino acids. Trimming left V 6 bases short and J 2 bases short, with 12 bases between. Germline V gene lookup returns CDR1 MNHEY and CDR2 SVGAGI. As DNA, the CDR3 is TGTGCCAGCAGGGGCGCCCAGCACACAGATACGCAGTATTTT. It codes for CASRGAQHTDTQYF.

The chain recombines TRBV25-1 with TRBJ2-5; D may be TRBD2 (6 bases). V was trimmed by 6 bases and J by 1 base, leaving 12 bases between them. Germline values: CDR1 MGHDK, CDR2 SYGVNS. This CDR3 has 14 residues. The CDR3 DNA is TGTGCCAGCAGCGGCGGGGACGTCCAAGAGACCCAGTACTTC. Translating it yields CASSGGDVQETQYF.

The rearrangement joins TRBV10-3 to TRBJ2-5; D is ambiguous. V was pared by 4 bases and J by 5 bases, with 14 bases between. Germline V CDR1 and CDR2: ENHRY, SYGVKD. The CDR3 has 14 residues. This CDR3 reads CAISVSTAGETQYF. As DNA, the CDR3 is TGTGCCATCAGTGTGTCGACCGCCGGGGAGACCCAGTACTTC.

This rearrangement joins TRBV11-3 to TRBJ2-2, with D maybe TRBD1 (6 bases). V was clipped by 4 bases and J by 5 bases, with 20 bases between them. Germline V lookup: CDR1 SGHNT, CDR2 YENEEA. The CDR3 is made up of 17 amino acids. The CDR3, as DNA: TGTGCCAGCAGCTACAAGGTCAGGGGATATACTACCGGGGAGCTGTTTTTT. It translates to CASSYKVRGYTTGELFF.

The chain couples TRBV9 to TRBJ2-7, with a weak D call TRBD2 (5 bases). This CDR3 has 14 amino acids. V was cut by 4 bases and J by 4 bases, with 15 bases left in between. CDR1 SGDLS and CDR2 YYNGEE come from the germline V gene. The CDR3 spells CASSIASTSYEQYF. The CDR3 DNA reads as TGTGCCAGCAGCATAGCGTCTACTTCGTACGAGCAGTACTTC.

The chain couples TRBV28 to TRBJ2-1; D ambiguous. This CDR3 is 16 amino acids long. V shed 3 bases and J shed 0 bases, with 12 bases lying between them. Germline CDR1 and CDR2: MDHEN and SYDVKM. CDR3 residues: CASSFARLPSYNEQFF. The CDR3 DNA follows: TGTGCCAGCAGTTTCGCTCGACTTCCCTCCTACAATGAGCAGTTCTTC. Supplemented by reference TRBV28 and TRBJ2-1, the full variable domain reads DVKVTQSSRYLVKRTGEKVFLECVQDMDHENMFWYRQDPGLGLRLIYFSYDVKMKEKGDIPEGYSVSREKKERFSLILESASTNQTSMYLCASSFARLPSYNEQFFGPGTRLTVL.

J is TRBJ2-7 and V is TRBV27; 7 bases map to TRBD2. This CDR3 comprises 17 residues. The V gene end was trimmed by 3 bases and the J gene end by 0 bases; junction bases not matched to a gene: 11. Germline V gives CDR1 MNHEY, CDR2 SMNVEV (reference sequence). CDR3 nucleotides: TGTGCCAGCAGTTTCTCCTTCACCGGGGGGTACTCCTACGAGCAGTACTTC. The encoded protein is CASSFSFTGGYSYEQYF.

This clone was picked up one time. The chain recombines TRBV5-5 with TRBJ2-5, with D maybe TRBD1 (5 bases). Germline assignment: CDR1 SGHKS and CDR2 YYEKEE (reference sequence). There are 14 residues in the CDR3. V lost 4 bases, J lost 4 bases, and 14 bases lay in between. CDR3 amino acids: CASSPYLQGETQYF. CDR3 in DNA: TGTGCCAGCAGCCCCTACCTTCAGGGAGAGACCCAGTACTTC.

The chain joins TRBV7-9 to TRBJ2-3; 7 positions agree with TRBD1. The CDR3 length is 12 residues. Germline values: CDR1 SEHNR, CDR2 FQNEAQ (reference sequence). The trim removed 4 bases at V and 6 bases at J, leaving 1 base unmatched. The CDR3 region has the DNA TGTGCCAGCAGCTCGGACAGGGATACGCAGTATTTT. Encoded protein: CASSSDRDTQYF.

The chain is built from TRBV19 and TRBJ1-2, with TRBD1 as a possible D gene (6 bases). V was trimmed by 4 bases and J by 1 base, leaving 16 bases between them. The CDR3 totals 16 residues. CDR1 and CDR2 from the germline V gene are LNHDA and SQIVND (reference sequence). CDR3 sequence (DNA): TGTGCCAGTAGTAACGACAGGACGCTGATTAACTATGGCTACACCTTC. It codes for CASSNDRTLINYGYTF.

The chain is built from TRBV7-3 and TRBJ2-5; 8 bases are shared with TRBD2. Trimming cost V 0 bases and J 5 bases; bases outside gene matches: 5. Germline V gives CDR1 SGHTA, CDR2 FQGTGA. CDR3 size: 15 residues. The chain's CDR3 is CASSLTGGAGETQYF. The DNA for the CDR3 is TGTGCCAGCAGCTTAACCGGGGGGGCCGGGGAGACCCAGTACTTC.

This chain connects TRBV15 to TRBJ2-5, with D possibly TRBD1 on 6 matching bases. CDR1 is LNHNV and CDR2 is YYDKDF in the germline V gene (reference sequence). The germline V and J ends were trimmed by 0 bases and 2 bases, with 13 bases remaining between them. This CDR3 is built from 16 residues. CDR3 amino acids: CATSRDNGTPQETQYF. The CDR3 coding sequence is TGTGCCACCAGCAGAGATAACGGGACACCGCAAGAGACCCAGTACTTC. Complete variable domain (other parts from reference TRBV15 and TRBJ2-5): DAMVIQNPRYQVTQFGKPVTLSCSQTLNHNVMYWYQQKSSQAPKLLFHYYDKDFNNEADTPDNFQSRRPNTSFCFLDIRSPGLGDTAMYLCATSRDNGTPQETQYFGPGTRLLVL.

This rearrangement joins TRBV6-1 to TRBJ1-2; TRBD1 matches at 7 bases. CDR1 is MNHNS and CDR2 is SASEGT in the germline V gene. The CDR3 extends over 14 amino acids. The V segment lost 6 bases and the J segment 3 bases; nucleotides outside the gene matches: 7. CDR3 bases: TGTGCCAGCAGGCGACAGGGTGGCGACTATGGCTACACCTTC. Translated: CASRRQGGDYGYTF.

This clone came up a few times. The chain uses TRBV2 and TRBJ2-3; 7 nucleotides align to TRBD2. The CDR3 extends over 17 amino acids. The J segment lost 0 bases and the V segment lost 0 bases, leaving 6 bases of the junction unmatched. Germline V gene data show CDR1 as SNHLY and CDR2 as FYNNEI. The CDR3 spells CASSEALYSGSTDTQYF. The CDR3 region has the DNA TGTGCCAGCAGTGAAGCGCTTTATAGCGGGAGCACAGATACGCAGTATTTT.